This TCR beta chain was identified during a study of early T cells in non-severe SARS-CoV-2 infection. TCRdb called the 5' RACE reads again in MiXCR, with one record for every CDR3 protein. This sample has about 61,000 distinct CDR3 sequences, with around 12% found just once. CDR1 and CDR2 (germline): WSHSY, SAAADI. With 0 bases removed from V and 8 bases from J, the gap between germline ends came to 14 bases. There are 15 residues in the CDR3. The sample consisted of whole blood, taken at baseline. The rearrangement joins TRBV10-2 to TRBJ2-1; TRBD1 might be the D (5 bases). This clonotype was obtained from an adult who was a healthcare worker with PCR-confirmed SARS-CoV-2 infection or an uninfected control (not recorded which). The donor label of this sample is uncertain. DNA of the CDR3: TGCGCCAGCAGTGAGTCTACTCCGGTAGGGGATGAGCAGTTCTTC. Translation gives CASSESTPVGDEQFF.